The rows below give T cell receptor beta chains drawn from one sample of a study of T-cell reconstitution after alpha-beta-depleted transplantation in children. TCRdb re-analysed the PCR reads in MiXCR, keeping a single row per CDR3 protein. This table has roughly 790,000 distinct CDR3 sequences, roughly 15% appearing once. This material consisted of PBMCs, mostly from graft donor cells, taken 360 days after TCRalphabeta/CD19-depleted stem cell transplant. These receptor sequences come from a male patient aged 10 to 17 who had a stem cell transplant for acute lymphoblastic leukemia, so the T cells may come from the graft donor. Both conserved end residues are part of each CDR3. The order of the fields is V gene, J gene, CDR3 protein.

TRBV4-1	TRBJ2-1	CASRHPGLAGGQEQFF
TRBV5-5	TRBJ2-7	CASTQRQGDLYEQYF
TRBV5-1	TRBJ2-5	CASSLDPWIGAKETQYF
TRBV7-3	TRBJ1-1	CASSPGPGGDGTEAFF
TRBV9	TRBJ2-2	CASSYGLGGTGELFF
TRBV29-1	TRBJ2-2	CSVVVIGTGELFF
TRBV5-1	TRBJ2-2	CASSSYRGPNTGELFF
TRBV20-1	TRBJ2-1	CSARVGLLPFF
TRBV6-5	TRBJ1-2	CASSYSVGNYGYTF
TRBV4-1	TRBJ1-5	CASSQPREGGNQPQHF
TRBV10-3	TRBJ2-1	CAIGDRGSYNEQFF
TRBV10-3	TRBJ2-7	CATPTRGVAGEQYF
TRBV12-3/TRBV12-4	TRBJ2-5	CASSLWASVETQYF
TRBV12-3/TRBV12-4	TRBJ2-7	CASSSGLAGVEQYF
TRBV28	TRBJ1-2	CASSFWETTNYGYTF
TRBV4-1	TRBJ1-6	CASSLLQGNNSPLHF
TRBV5-1	TRBJ2-1	CASSLAAITYNEQFF
TRBV7-2	TRBJ2-1	CASSSHYRGMSFNEQFF
TRBV9	TRBJ2-5	CASSVGLAGGPGTQYF
TRBV11-1	TRBJ2-7	CASSLVWAGMEPFYEQYF
TRBV12-3/TRBV12-4	TRBJ2-3	CASTPGRSTDTQYF
TRBV4-1	TRBJ2-1	CASSQDDYNEQFF
TRBV20-1	TRBJ2-4	CSARGDFVLAKNIQYF
TRBV5-1	TRBJ2-7	CASSLVSVGSYEQYF
TRBV5-1	TRBJ1-1	CASSLAIVGHTEAFF
TRBV6-1	TRBJ2-1	CASSQLAGEFF
TRBV6-1	TRBJ2-3	CASTPEPFRTDTQYF
TRBV9	TRBJ1-2	CASSVARDGITTANGYTF
TRBV5-1	TRBJ2-3	CASSLQGLSTDTQYF
TRBV4-1	TRBJ2-2	CASSQDRRTGELFF
TRBV27	TRBJ2-7	CASSFSASYEQYF
TRBV20-1	TRBJ2-7	CSATGLAGFDQYF
TRBV18	TRBJ1-1	CASSPRDRVFGNTEAFF
TRBV12-3/TRBV12-4	TRBJ2-3	CASSLSRGDTQYF
TRBV12-3/TRBV12-4	TRBJ2-7	CASSLRVAGWYEQYF
TRBV5-1	TRBJ1-1	CASSLTGRIEAFF
TRBV29-1	TRBJ2-2	CSVGGLNTGELFF
TRBV29-1	TRBJ1-2	CSVEGKDSPSNYGYTF
TRBV28	TRBJ2-7	CASSNGIAVYEQYF
TRBV24-1	TRBJ2-1	CATSDLMTGNEQFF
TRBV5-1	TRBJ1-2	CASSLNVAGTEGYTF
TRBV7-7	TRBJ2-5	CASSADRAGETQYF
TRBV18	TRBJ2-1	CASSPPGTSGREQFF
TRBV27	TRBJ2-1	CASSYTGISYNEQFF
TRBV18	TRBJ2-1	CASSWKLAGGPGEQFF
TRBV5-4	TRBJ1-1	CASSLGYRRGSEAFF
TRBV12-3/TRBV12-4	TRBJ1-1	CASSVGTGSARLF
TRBV11-1	TRBJ1-5	CASSLVRGRDSNQPQHF
TRBV29-1	TRBJ1-2	CSGGDGLYGYTF
TRBV5-5	TRBJ2-6	CASTPQGSGANVLTF
TRBV29-1	TRBJ2-1	CSVEPQSGEQFF
TRBV10-3	TRBJ2-7	CAISGGLADYEQYF
TRBV14	TRBJ2-1	CASSLAPSGSRNEQFF